This T cell receptor beta chain was recovered during a study of T cell repertoires in cytomegalovirus infection. Study-wide background: Selection of CMV epitopes for the study included recently identified HLA-C-restricted and well-studied HLA-B-restricted ones.

TCRdb re-derived calls from the reads in MiXCR, one entry per CDR3 protein. The data contain around 300,000 distinct CDR3 sequences, roughly 25% of them singletons. As regards this clonotype: Its target is not known.

The CDR3 sequence is 18 residues long. Germline CDR1 and CDR2: MNHEY and SVGEGT. Losses at the gene ends were 0 bases for V and 0 bases for J; bases not matched to a gene: 7. The specimen was cultured PBMCs, collected from culture after CMV antigen stimulation. This receptor was identified in a human donor in good health (CMV status not recorded). Some clones in this sample may be carry-over from other donors' samples. This chain links TRBV6-2 or TRBV6-3 with TRBJ2-1, with 8 bases identical to TRBD2. This chain's CDR3 is CASSYSPWREVSYNEQFF. The CDR3 DNA sequence: TGTGCCAGCAGTTACTCCCCGTGGCGGGAGGTCTCCTACAATGAGCAGTTCTTC.